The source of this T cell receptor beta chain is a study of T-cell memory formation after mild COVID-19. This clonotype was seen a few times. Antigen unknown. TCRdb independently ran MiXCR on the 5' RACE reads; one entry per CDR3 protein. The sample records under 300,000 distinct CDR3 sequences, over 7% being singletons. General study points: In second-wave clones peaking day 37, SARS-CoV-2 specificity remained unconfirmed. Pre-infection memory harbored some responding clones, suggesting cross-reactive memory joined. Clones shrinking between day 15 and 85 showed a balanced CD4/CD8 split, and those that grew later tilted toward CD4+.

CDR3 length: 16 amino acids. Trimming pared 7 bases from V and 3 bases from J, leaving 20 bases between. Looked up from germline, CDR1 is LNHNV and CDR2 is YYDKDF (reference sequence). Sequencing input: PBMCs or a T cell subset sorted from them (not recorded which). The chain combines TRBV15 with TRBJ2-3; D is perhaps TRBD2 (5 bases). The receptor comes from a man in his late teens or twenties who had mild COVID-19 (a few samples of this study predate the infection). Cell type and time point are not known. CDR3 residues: CATKSAAAGWTDTQYF. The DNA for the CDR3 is TGTGCCACCAAAAGCGCGGCGGCGGGTTGGACAGATACGCAGTATTTT.